This entry features one T cell receptor (beta chain) sequence. TCRdb reanalysed the PCR reads using MiXCR and keeps one entry per CDR3 protein. This table holds around 20,000 distinct CDR3 sequences, around three fifths found once. There are 15 residues in the CDR3. Germline assignment: CDR1 SGHVS and CDR2 FQNEAQ. With 1 base removed from V and 4 bases from J, the gap between germline ends came to 11 bases. The sample belongs to a study of vaccination and CD4 T cells after COVID-19. Across the whole study: Convalescent individuals numbered four females and six males, two being Hispanic. Two mRNA vaccine doses were given, either BNT162b2 or mRNA-1273. Sampling that followed vaccination took place a median around 70 days after dose two, within a range of 14 to 241.

Source: CD4+ T cells from blood, taken before SARS-CoV-2 vaccination. The clonotype was recovered from a human donor who had recovered from COVID-19. The V gene is TRBV7-8, the J gene TRBJ1-5; D is uncertain. The CDR3 DNA reads TGTGCCAGCAGCTTAGGATCCTCCGGGAATCAGCCCCAGCATTTT. Protein: CASSLGSSGNQPQHF.